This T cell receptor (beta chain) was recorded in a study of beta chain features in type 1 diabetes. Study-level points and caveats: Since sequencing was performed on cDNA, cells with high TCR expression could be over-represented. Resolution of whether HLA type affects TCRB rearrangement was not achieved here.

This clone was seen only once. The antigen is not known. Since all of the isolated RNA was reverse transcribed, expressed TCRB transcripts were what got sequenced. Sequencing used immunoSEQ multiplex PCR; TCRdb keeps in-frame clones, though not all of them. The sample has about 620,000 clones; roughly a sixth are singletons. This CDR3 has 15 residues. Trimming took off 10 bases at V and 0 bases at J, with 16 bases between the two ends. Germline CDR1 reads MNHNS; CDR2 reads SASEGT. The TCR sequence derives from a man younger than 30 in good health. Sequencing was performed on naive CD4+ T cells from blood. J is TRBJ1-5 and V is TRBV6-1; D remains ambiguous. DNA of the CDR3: TGTGCCATCTCTAGAGGGTTAGATAGCAATCAGCCCCAGCATTTT. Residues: CAISRGLDSNQPQHF.